The sample holds a few counts of the clone carrying this T cell receptor (beta chain). Its antigen is undetermined. The library targeted TCRbeta and was prepared with unique molecular identifiers. TCRdb called the PCR reads again in MiXCR, with one record for every CDR3 protein. The data contain about 210,000 distinct CDR3 sequences, more than 15% of them seen just once; the ten biggest clones take up roughly two fifths. These data are taken from a study of T-cell reconstitution after alpha-beta-depleted transplantation in children. Overall study findings and caveats: Roughly two months post-transplant, alpha-beta T cells reportedly originated from several hundred graft clones that had expanded. It was newly produced T cells that mostly accounted for T-cell counts and diversity one year after transplant. High day-60 TCRbeta diversity in some patients came from surviving recipient T cells and thymic progenitors.

Trimming took off 3 bases at V and 7 bases at J, with 13 bases between the two ends. This CDR3 comprises 13 residues. Germline V CDR1 and CDR2: SGHKS, YYEKEE (reference sequence). The specimen comprised PBMCs, mostly from graft donor cells, sampled 360 days after TCRalphabeta/CD19-depleted stem cell transplant. The source of this sequence is a male patient between 2 and 15 years old who had a stem cell transplant for acute lymphoblastic leukemia, so the T cells may come from the graft donor. J is TRBJ1-1 and V is TRBV5-5; weak D call: TRBD1 (6 bases). The CDR3 region has the DNA TGTGCCAGCAGCTCATCCGACAGGCATGAAGCTTTCTTT. Translating it yields CASSSSDRHEAFF. Drawing the rest from reference TRBV5-5 and TRBJ1-1, the complete variable domain is DAGVTQSPTHLIKTRGQQVTLRCSPISGHKSVSWYQQVLGQGPQFIFQYYEKEERGRGNFPDRFSARQFPNYSSELNVNALLLGDSALYLCASSSSDRHEAFFGQGTRLTVV.